Below, one TCR beta chain is given with its context. Generated by immunoSEQ multiplex PCR, the TCRdb table keeps only in-frame clones and is missing some. The sample includes over 20,000 clones, roughly 70% of them seen just once. The sample belongs to a study of sequential checkpoint blockade in melanoma. The CDR3 has 11 residues. The V and J ends lost 11 bases and 14 bases, in that order; junction bases with no gene match: 11. Germline V lookup: CDR1 MGHRA, CDR2 YSYEKL. The treatment is: randomized to nivolumab then ipilimumab (arm A) or the reverse (arm B). Patients had received no earlier DNA-damaging chemotherapy. Sorted cells were live CD3+CD8+, lacking CD19 and CD56, from PBMCs.

The clonotype comes from a human donor with melanoma. The source was CD8+ T cells sorted from blood (inferred from file names), collected from a patient given nivolumab and ipilimumab in sequence. J is TRBJ2-3 and V is TRBV4-1, with TRBD1 matching over 9 bases. CDR3 sequence: CASASGTGRYF. CDR3 coding DNA: TGCGCCTCCGCCTCCGGGACAGGGCGGTATTTT.